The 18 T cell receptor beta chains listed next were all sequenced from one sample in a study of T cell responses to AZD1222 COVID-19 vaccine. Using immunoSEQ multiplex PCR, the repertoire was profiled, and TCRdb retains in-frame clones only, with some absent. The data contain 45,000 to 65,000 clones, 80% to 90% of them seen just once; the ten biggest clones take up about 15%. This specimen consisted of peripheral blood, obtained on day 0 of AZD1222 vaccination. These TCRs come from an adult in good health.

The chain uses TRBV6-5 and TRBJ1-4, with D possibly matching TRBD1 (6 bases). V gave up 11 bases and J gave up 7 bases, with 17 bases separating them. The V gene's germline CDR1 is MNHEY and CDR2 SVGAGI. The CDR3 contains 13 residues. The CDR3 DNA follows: TGTGCCTCCCGGAGGGGGGGCGGTGAAAAACTGTTTTTT. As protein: CASRRGGGEKLFF.

The CDR3 DNA reads as TGTGCCAGCAGTCCCCCTCGAGCGGGACCGACAAGAGGGGGCGAGCAGTACTTC. It is translated as CASSPPRAGPTRGGEQYF. This sequence joins TRBV27 and TRBJ2-7; a weak D match, TRBD2 (7 bases). Trimming pared 5 bases from V and 6 bases from J, leaving 29 bases between. CDR1 is MNHEY, CDR2 SMNVEV, per germline (reference sequence). The CDR3 contains 18 residues.

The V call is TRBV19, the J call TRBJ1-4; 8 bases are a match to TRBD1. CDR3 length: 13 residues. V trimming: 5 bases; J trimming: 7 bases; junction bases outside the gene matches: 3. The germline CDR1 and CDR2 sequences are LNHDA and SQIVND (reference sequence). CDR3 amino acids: CASSPQGAEKLFF. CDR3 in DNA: TGTGCCAGTAGTCCGCAGGGGGCTGAAAAACTGTTTTTT. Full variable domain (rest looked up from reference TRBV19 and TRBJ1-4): DGGITQSPKYLFRKEGQNVTLSCEQNLNHDAMYWYRQDPGQGLRLIYYSQIVNDFQKGDIAEGYSVSREKKESFPLTVTSAQKNPTAFYLCASSPQGAEKLFFGSGTQLSVL.

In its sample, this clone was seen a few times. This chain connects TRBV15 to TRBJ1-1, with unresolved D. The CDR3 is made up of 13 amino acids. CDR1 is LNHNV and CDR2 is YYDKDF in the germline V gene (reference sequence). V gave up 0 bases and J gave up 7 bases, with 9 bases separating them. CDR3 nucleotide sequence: TGTGCCACCAGCAGAGACCTAAGACGTGAAGCTTTCTTT. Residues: CATSRDLRREAFF.

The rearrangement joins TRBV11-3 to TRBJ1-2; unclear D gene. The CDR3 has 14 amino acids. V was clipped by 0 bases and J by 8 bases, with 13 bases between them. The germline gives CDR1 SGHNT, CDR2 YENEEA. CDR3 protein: CASSLDRTTRGYTF. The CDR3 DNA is TGTGCCAGCAGCTTAGATCGGACCACTCGGGGCTACACCTTC.

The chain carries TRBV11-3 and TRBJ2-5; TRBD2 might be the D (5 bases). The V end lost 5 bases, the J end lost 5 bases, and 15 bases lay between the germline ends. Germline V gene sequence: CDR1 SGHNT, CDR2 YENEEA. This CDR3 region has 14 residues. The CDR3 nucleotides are TGTGCCAGCAGCCCCACGGCCGGCGGGGAGACCCAGTACTTC. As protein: CASSPTAGGETQYF.

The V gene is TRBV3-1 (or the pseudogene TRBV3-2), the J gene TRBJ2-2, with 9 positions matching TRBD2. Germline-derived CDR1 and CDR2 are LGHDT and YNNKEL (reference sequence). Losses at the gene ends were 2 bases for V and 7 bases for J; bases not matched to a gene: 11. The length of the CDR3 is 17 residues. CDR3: CASSQYQAGGGDGELFF. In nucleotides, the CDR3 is TGTGCCAGCAGCCAATACCAAGCGGGGGGAGGGGACGGGGAGCTGTTTTTT.

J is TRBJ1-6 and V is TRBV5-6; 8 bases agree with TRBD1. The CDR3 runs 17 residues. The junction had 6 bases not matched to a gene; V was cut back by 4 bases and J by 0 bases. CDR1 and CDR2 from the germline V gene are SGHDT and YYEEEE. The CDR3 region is CASSPTGDSSYNSPLHF. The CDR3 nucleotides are TGTGCCAGCAGCCCGACAGGGGACTCCTCCTATAATTCACCCCTCCACTTT.

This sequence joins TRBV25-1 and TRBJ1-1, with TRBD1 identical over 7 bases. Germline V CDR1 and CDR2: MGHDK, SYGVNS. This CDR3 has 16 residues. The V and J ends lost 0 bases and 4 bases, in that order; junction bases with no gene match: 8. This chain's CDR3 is CASSEYRGQGGTEAFF. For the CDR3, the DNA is TGTGCCAGCAGTGAATATCGTGGGCAGGGGGGCACTGAAGCTTTCTTT.

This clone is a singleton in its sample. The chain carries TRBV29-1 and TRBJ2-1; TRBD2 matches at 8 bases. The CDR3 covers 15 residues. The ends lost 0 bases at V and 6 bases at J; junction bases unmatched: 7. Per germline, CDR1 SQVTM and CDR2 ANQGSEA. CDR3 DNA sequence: TGCAGCGTTGAAGATCCAGCGGGAGATCTCAATGAGCAGTTCTTC. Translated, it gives CSVEDPAGDLNEQFF.

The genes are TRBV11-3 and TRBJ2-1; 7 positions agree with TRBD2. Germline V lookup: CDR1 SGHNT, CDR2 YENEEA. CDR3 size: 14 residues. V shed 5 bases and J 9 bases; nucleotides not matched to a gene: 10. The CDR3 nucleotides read TGTGCCAGCAGCCAAGGACTAGGCTTCGGTGAGCAGTTCTTC. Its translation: CASSQGLGFGEQFF.

CDR3 in DNA: TGTGCCAGCAGCCAATCTAGTCCTGAGCAGTTCTTC. Translation: CASSQSSPEQFF. The rearrangement joins TRBV4-2 to TRBJ2-1; D is uncertain. CDR1 is LGHNA and CDR2 is YNFKEQ in the germline V gene. The CDR3 is 12 residues long. Trimming cost V 2 bases and J 9 bases, with 8 bases left between them.

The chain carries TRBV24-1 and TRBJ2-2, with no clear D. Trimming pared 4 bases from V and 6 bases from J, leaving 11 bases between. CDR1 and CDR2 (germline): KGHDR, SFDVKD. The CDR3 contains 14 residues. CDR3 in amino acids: CATSDLGYPGELFF. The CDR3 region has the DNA TGTGCCACCAGTGACTTGGGGTACCCCGGGGAGCTGTTTTTT.

CDR3 nucleotide sequence: TGTGCCACCAGTGATTCGGACAGGGGTGGGCAGCCCCAGCATTTT. Amino acids: CATSDSDRGGQPQHF. V is TRBV24-1 and J is TRBJ1-5, with 9 bases lining up with TRBD1. The CDR3 is made up of 15 amino acids. CDR1 KGHDR and CDR2 SFDVKD come from the germline V gene. The junction had 5 bases not matched to a gene; V was cut back by 2 bases and J by 7 bases.

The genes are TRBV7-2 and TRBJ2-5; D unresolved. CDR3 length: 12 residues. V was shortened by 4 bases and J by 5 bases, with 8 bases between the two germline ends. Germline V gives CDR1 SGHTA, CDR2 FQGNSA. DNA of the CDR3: TGTGCCAGCAGCTCTACGAGTGAGACCCAGTACTTC. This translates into CASSSTSETQYF. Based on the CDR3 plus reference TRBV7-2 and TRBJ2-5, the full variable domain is GAGVSQSPSNKVTEKGKDVELRCDPISGHTALYWYRQSLGQGLEFLIYFQGNSAPDKSGLPSDRFSAERTGGSVSTLTIQRTQQEDSAVYLCASSSTSETQYFGPGTRLLVL.

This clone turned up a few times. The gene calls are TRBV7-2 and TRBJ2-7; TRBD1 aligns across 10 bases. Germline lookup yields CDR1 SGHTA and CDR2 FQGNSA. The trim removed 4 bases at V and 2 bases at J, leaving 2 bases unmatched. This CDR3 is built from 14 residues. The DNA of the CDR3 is TGTGCCAGCAGCTACGGGACAGGGGCCTACGAGCAGTACTTC. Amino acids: CASSYGTGAYEQYF.

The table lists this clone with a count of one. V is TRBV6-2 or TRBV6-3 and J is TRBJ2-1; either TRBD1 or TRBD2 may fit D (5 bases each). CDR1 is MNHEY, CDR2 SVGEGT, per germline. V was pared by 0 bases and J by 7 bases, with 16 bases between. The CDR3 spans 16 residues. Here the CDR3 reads CASSYSIGDGLNEQFF. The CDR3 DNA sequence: TGTGCCAGCAGTTACTCGATCGGGGACGGTCTGAATGAGCAGTTCTTC.

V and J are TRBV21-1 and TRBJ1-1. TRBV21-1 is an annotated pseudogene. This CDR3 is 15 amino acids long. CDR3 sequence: CASSKDRTPGTEAFF. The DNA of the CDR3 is TGTGCCAGCAGCAAAGATCGGACCCCGGGCACTGAAGCTTTCTTT.